This T cell receptor (beta chain) was captured in a study of blood T cell repertoires in COVID-19. Study information: Specimens from acute and convalescent COVID-19 originated in the United States, Italy and Spain. Sources were T cells, B-cell-depleted T cells, or PBMCs; the material itself was cDNA or gDNA.

Under the authors' procedure: Reference gene primer amplification in the assay estimated nucleated cell counts. TCRdb keeps only in-frame clones here, not all; method: immunoSEQ multiplex PCR. That table furnishes V, J and clone size, whereas the DNA furnished D and trimming. Of fewer than 300,000 clones detected, approximately 86% appear once; the ten largest clones hold less than 4%. CDR1 and CDR2 (germline): LNHDA, SQIVND (reference sequence). The CDR3 sequence is 14 residues long. Trimming stripped 4 bases from V and 8 bases from J, with 17 bases between. Source material: peripheral blood. This sequence originates from a woman aged 18-29 years with acute or convalescent COVID-19. The V call is TRBV19, the J call TRBJ1-2, with a tentative D call TRBD1 (5 bases). CDR3 protein: CASSSGPRVGGYTF. The CDR3 nucleotides are TGTGCCAGTAGTAGCGGACCCAGGGTTGGCGGCTACACCTTC.